One and the same sample provided the 21 T cell receptor beta chains below, sequenced in a study of radiotherapy plus CTLA-4 blockade in lung cancer. Libraries were prepared by immunoSEQ multiplex PCR; TCRdb keeps only in-frame clonotypes and omits some of them. The table has 30,000 or so clones, under 85% seen once; the top ten hold around 5.1%. Sequenced here: peripheral blood, sampled from a patient treated with radiotherapy plus ipilimumab. All receptors derive from a human donor with non-small cell lung cancer whose response to radiotherapy plus ipilimumab could not be evaluated.

This sequence joins TRBV11-2 and TRBJ2-3, with 7 bases that match TRBD2. After removal of 6 bases from V and 5 bases from J, the junction contained 11 bases not matched to a gene. Germline V lookup: CDR1 SGHAT, CDR2 FQNNGV. The CDR3 contains 15 residues. CDR3 loop: CASRPGIAGRDTQYF. CDR3 DNA: TGTGCCAGCAGACCTGGTATAGCGGGCAGAGATACGCAGTATTTT.

This chain uses TRBV10-1 with TRBJ2-1; 7 nucleotides align to TRBD2. V was clipped by 4 bases and J by 4 bases; unmatched bases: 4. This CDR3 has 14 amino acids. Germline V gene lookup returns CDR1 WNHNN and CDR2 SYGVQD (reference sequence). The CDR3 DNA sequence: TGCGCCAGCAGTGCTTCTAGCGGTTACAATGAGCAGTTCTTC. Its protein is CASSASSGYNEQFF.

The table lists this clone with a count of one. The chain recombines TRBV11-2 with TRBJ2-5; 11 nucleotides align to TRBD2. J lost 2 bases, V lost 1 base, and 0 bases had no gene match. The CDR3 loop spans 15 amino acids. CDR1 is SGHAT, CDR2 FQNNGV, per germline. The CDR3 region has the DNA TGTGCCAGCAGCTTAGGGACTAGCGGGCAAGAGACCCAGTACTTC. Translation: CASSLGTSGQETQYF.

The rearrangement joins TRBV5-5 to TRBJ2-5, with 11 bases aligning to TRBD2. CDR3 length: 16 residues. CDR1 SGHKS and CDR2 YYEKEE come from the germline V gene (reference sequence). V shed 1 base, J shed 5 bases, and the junction held 7 bases outside the gene matches. CDR3 region: CASSLTLAGGGETQYF. The CDR3 nucleotides are TGTGCCAGCAGCTTGACGTTAGCGGGAGGGGGTGAGACCCAGTACTTC.

The gene calls are TRBV16 and TRBJ2-1, with D possibly matching TRBD2 (5 bases). From germline, CDR1 is KGHSY and CDR2 FQNENV. CDR3 length: 17 residues. The V gene lost 2 bases and the J gene lost 8 bases, with 22 bases spanning the gap. CDR3 in DNA: TGTGCCAGCAGCCAACCCGGGCTGGGCGGGCGAGGGCATGAGCAGTTCTTC. Its translation is CASSQPGLGGRGHEQFF.

V gene TRBV5-1 combines with J gene TRBJ2-1, with D perhaps TRBD1 (7 bases). This CDR3 is 15 amino acids long. Looked up from germline, CDR1 is SGHRS and CDR2 is YFSETQ. V was shortened by 2 bases and J by 3 bases, with 12 bases between the two germline ends. CDR3 in amino acids: CASSFGGGDYNEQFF. The DNA for the CDR3 is TGCGCCAGCAGCTTTGGAGGGGGCGACTACAATGAGCAGTTCTTC.

The CDR3, as DNA: TGTGCCAGCAGAGACCGACTAGCGGGAGGGCCTAGTTTGGAGACCCAGTACTTC. Its protein is CASRDRLAGGPSLETQYF. The V call is TRBV2, the J call TRBJ2-5; the match to TRBD2 covers 14 bases. V lost 6 bases to trimming and J lost 5 bases; unmatched junction nucleotides: 14. The CDR3 is 18 residues long. Germline loops: CDR1 SNHLY, CDR2 FYNNEI. Full variable domain (missing parts from reference TRBV2 and TRBJ2-5): EPEVTQTPSHQVTQMGQEVILRCVPISNHLYFYWYRQILGQKVEFLVSFYNNEISEKSEIFDDQFSVERPDGSNFTLKIRSTKLEDSAMYFCASRDRLAGGPSLETQYFGPGTRLLVL.

The chain links TRBV15 to TRBJ2-3; perhaps TRBD1 as D (6 bases). CDR3 length equals 15 residues. CDR1 LNHNV and CDR2 YYDKDF come from the germline V gene (reference sequence). The V and J ends lost 2 bases and 10 bases respectively, with 19 bases between them. CDR3 DNA sequence: TGTGCCACCAGCAGAACCCGACAGGATGGGGACGCGCAGTATTTT. Protein: CATSRTRQDGDAQYF. Full variable domain (remainder filled in from reference TRBV15 and TRBJ2-3): DAMVIQNPRYQVTQFGKPVTLSCSQTLNHNVMYWYQQKSSQAPKLLFHYYDKDFNNEADTPDNFQSRRPNTSFCFLDIRSPGLGDTAMYLCATSRTRQDGDAQYFGPGTRLTVL.

The gene calls are TRBV25-1 and TRBJ2-1, with 7 bases that match TRBD1. Germline V gene lookup returns CDR1 MGHDK and CDR2 SYGVNS. V trimming: 3 bases; J trimming: 10 bases; junction bases outside the gene matches: 15. The CDR3 length is 16 residues. The CDR3: CASSDARQGRSKEQFF. In nucleotides, the CDR3 is TGTGCCAGCAGTGACGCCCGACAGGGAAGGTCTAAAGAGCAGTTCTTC.

The chain joins TRBV7-8 to TRBJ2-7; 10 bases align to TRBD2. The CDR3 sequence is 15 residues long. Unmatched junction bases numbered 9, after V lost 5 bases and J lost 5 bases. Per germline, CDR1 SGHVS and CDR2 FQNEAQ. DNA of the CDR3: TGTGCCAGCAGCCACCAGGGACTAGCGATGGACGAGCAGTACTTC. Translated, it gives CASSHQGLAMDEQYF.

The chain employs TRBV6-6 and TRBJ2-7, with D perhaps TRBD1 (6 bases). CDR3 length: 13 residues. Germline V CDR1 and CDR2: MNHNY, SVGAGI (reference sequence). V lost 5 bases and J lost 3, with 11 bases in between. CDR3 sequence (DNA): TGTGCCAGCAGTCAAACAGGGTTCTACGAGCAGTACTTC. As protein: CASSQTGFYEQYF.

This clone is medium-sized. The chain is built from TRBV12-5 and TRBJ2-1, with a weak D call TRBD2 (6 bases). CDR3 size: 12 residues. CDR1 is LGHNT, CDR2 FRNRAP, per germline. V lost 6 bases to trimming and J lost 9 bases, with 12 bases between them. CDR3 residues: CASGRGAGEQFF. Written as DNA, the CDR3 is TGTGCTAGTGGCCGCGGGGCAGGTGAGCAGTTCTTC.

This clone has just a few counts. V usage is TRBV7-2 and J usage is TRBJ2-4, with no clear D. The V gene lost 1 base and the J gene lost 1 base, with 5 bases spanning the gap. The CDR3 has 14 amino acids. Per the germline V gene, CDR1 is SGHTA and CDR2 is FQGNSA. The CDR3, as DNA: TGTGCCAGCAGCTTAGGTTCGGCCAAAAACATTCAGTACTTC. The encoded protein is CASSLGSAKNIQYF.

This clone was detected only once. The CDR3 here is CASSQTPANTGELFF. The CDR3 DNA reads as TGCGCCAGCAGCCAAACGCCGGCGAACACCGGGGAGCTGTTTTTT. V and J are TRBV4-3 and TRBJ2-2; D remains unclear. Trimming cost V 2 bases and J 0 bases, with 7 bases left between them. Germline values: CDR1 LGHNA, CDR2 YSLEER. There are 15 residues in the CDR3.

V usage is TRBV5-1 and J usage is TRBJ2-5, with 8 positions matching TRBD2. The CDR3 consists of 14 residues. With V trimmed by 5 bases and J by 4 bases, 7 bases remained unmatched. Germline values: CDR1 SGHRS, CDR2 YFSETQ. Here the CDR3 DNA reads TGCGCCAGCAGTCGTATAGCGGGAAGAGAGACCCAGTACTTC. Protein sequence: CASSRIAGRETQYF.

The chain recombines TRBV4-1 with TRBJ1-2; 9 bases are shared with TRBD1. The CDR3 loop spans 14 amino acids. V shed 5 bases and J 7 bases; nucleotides not matched to a gene: 8. Germline CDR1 reads MGHRA; CDR2 reads YSYEKL. CDR3 residues: CASSSDRGGFGYTF. The CDR3 nucleotides read TGCGCCAGCAGCTCGGACAGGGGCGGTTTTGGCTACACCTTC.

This clone was found once. This rearrangement joins TRBV9 to TRBJ1-1, with 7 bases that match TRBD1. V trimming: 6 bases; J trimming: 2 bases; junction bases outside the gene matches: 7. Germline V gene data show CDR1 as SGDLS and CDR2 as YYNGEE. The CDR3 totals 14 residues. This CDR3 is CASTRGQINTEAFF. CDR3 nucleotides: TGTGCCAGCACCCGGGGACAGATAAACACTGAAGCTTTCTTT.

The J gene is TRBJ2-3, the V gene TRBV7-2, with D possibly TRBD2 on 6 matching bases. Deletions cut 7 bases from V and 8 bases from J, with 19 bases between. CDR1 and CDR2 from the germline V gene are SGHTA and FQGNSA. CDR3 length: 14 amino acids. CDR3 loop: CASTLNPGGTTQYF. DNA of the CDR3: TGTGCCAGCACCCTGAACCCCGGGGGTACTACGCAGTATTTT.

V usage is TRBV5-1 and J usage is TRBJ2-5, with 9 bases that match TRBD1. The germline V gene has CDR1 SGHRS and CDR2 YFSETQ. Germline trimming cut 0 bases from V and 4 bases from J; bases unmatched to any gene: 1. The CDR3 loop spans 14 amino acids. CDR3 protein: CASSLGTGAETQYF. Here the CDR3 DNA reads TGCGCCAGCAGCTTGGGGACAGGGGCAGAGACCCAGTACTTC.

There are a few counts of this clone. The rearrangement uses TRBV10-3 and TRBJ2-7, with D perhaps matching TRBD1 (5 bases). CDR1 is ENHRY and CDR2 is SYGVKD in the germline V gene. V gave up 4 bases and J gave up 4 bases, with 11 bases separating them. The CDR3 runs 13 residues. The CDR3: CAISVGQEYEQYF. The CDR3 DNA sequence: TGTGCCATCAGTGTAGGACAAGAGTACGAGCAGTACTTC.

This clone was recorded a few times. V is TRBV7-9 and J is TRBJ2-3; 7 bases match TRBD1. This CDR3 contains 14 residues. J gave up 4 bases and V 8 bases, and 9 bases lay outside the gene matches. Looked up from germline, CDR1 is SEHNR and CDR2 is FQNEAQ (reference sequence). The CDR3 nucleotides are TGTGCCAGCTTCACGGCAGGGGGAGCAGATACGCAGTATTTT. Protein: CASFTAGGADTQYF. Using reference TRBV7-9 and TRBJ2-3 for the parts outside the CDR3, the full variable domain is DTGVSQNPRHKITKRGQNVTFRCDPISEHNRLYWYRQTLGQGPEFLTYFQNEAQLEKSRLLSDRFSAERPKGSFSTLEIQRTEQGDSAMYLCASFTAGGADTQYFGPGTRLTVL.